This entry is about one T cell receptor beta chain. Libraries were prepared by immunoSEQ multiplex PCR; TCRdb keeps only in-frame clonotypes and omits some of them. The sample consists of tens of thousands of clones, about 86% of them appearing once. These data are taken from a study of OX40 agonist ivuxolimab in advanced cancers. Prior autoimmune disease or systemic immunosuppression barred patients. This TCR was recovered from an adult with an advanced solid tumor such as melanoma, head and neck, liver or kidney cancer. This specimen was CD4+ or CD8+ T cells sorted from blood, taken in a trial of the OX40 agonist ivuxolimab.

CDR3 sequence (DNA): TGTGCCAGCAGTCCACTAGGGGGCTCTGGAAACACCATATATTTT. Translating it yields CASSPLGGSGNTIYF. This chain joins TRBV27 and TRBJ1-3, with D tentatively TRBD1 (6 bases). The CDR3 sequence is 15 residues long. From germline, CDR1 is MNHEY and CDR2 SMNVEV (reference sequence). Trimming took off 5 bases at V and 0 bases at J, with 11 bases between the two ends.